Listed below are T cell receptor beta chains from one sample, sequenced in a study of blood T cell repertoires in COVID-19. Sequencing was performed with immunoSEQ multiplex PCR; in TCRdb, only in-frame clones are kept and a portion is missing. Of about 210,000 clones in the sample, 86% were seen once. What was sequenced was PBMCs or T cells enriched from blood (not recorded which). Receptors were obtained from a woman aged 25 to 39 who had been exposed to COVID-19. Each CDR3 is given with its conserved first and last residue. Fields, in order: V gene, clone size, J gene, CDR3 length, D gene, CDR3 DNA, CDR3 protein. D genes are given only for firm matches. Clone size is stated in some rows and not others, as once, few, many or a class when expanded.

TRBV19,-,TRBJ1-2,15,-,TGTGCCAGTAGTATAGCCGGGCGGGGTAGCTATGGCTACACCTTC,CASSIAGRGSYGYTF
TRBV27,once,TRBJ2-7,16,TRBD1,TGTGCCAGCAGTCCATCAGGACAGGGCGATTTCTACGAGCAGTACTTC,CASSPSGQGDFYEQYF
TRBV2,-,TRBJ1-1,14,TRBD1,TGTGCCAGCACGGGGACAGCCGGAAACACTGAAGCTTTCTTT,CASTGTAGNTEAFF
TRBV18,-,TRBJ1-2,12,-,TGTGCCAGCTTGGGCGCCTCCTATGGCTACACCTTC,CASLGASYGYTF
TRBV29-1,-,TRBJ1-2,15,-,TGCAGCGTTGAAGACCCGAAAAGGGGAGGCTATGGCTACACCTTC,CSVEDPKRGGYGYTF
TRBV4-2,few,TRBJ2-4,17,-,TGTGCCAGCAGCCAAGATGGCGGGGGCGCAGCCAAAAACATTCAGTACTTC,CASSQDGGGAAKNIQYF
TRBV18,-,TRBJ2-1,15,TRBD2,TGTGCCAGCTCCCCAACCCGGGGGGGCCTGGGAGAGCAGTTCTTC,CASSPTRGGLGEQFF
TRBV11-3,-,TRBJ2-7,15,TRBD1,TGTGCCAGCAGCTTACTGACAGGGGGGTGGGTTGAGCAGTACTTC,CASSLLTGGWVEQYF
TRBV9,-,TRBJ2-3,16,-,TGTGCCAGCAGCTCCTCGGGTGGCGGAGGCACAGATACGCAGTATTTT,CASSSSGGGGTDTQYF
TRBV6-2/TRBV6-3,-,TRBJ1-1,15,-,TGTGCCAGCAGTACAACTTCCTTCAGGGAAGGGGGAGCTTTCTTT,CASSTTSFREGGAFF
TRBV9,-,TRBJ2-1,13,-,TGTGCCAGCAGCGTAGACTCGTTGAATGAGCAGTTCTTC,CASSVDSLNEQFF
TRBV27,once,TRBJ1-1,15,TRBD1,TGTGCCAGCAGATGGACAGGGGGGATGAACACTGAAGCTTTCTTT,CASRWTGGMNTEAFF
TRBV4-1,-,TRBJ2-3,14,-,TGCGCCAGCAGCCACGAAACAAGCACAGATACGCAGTATTTT,CASSHETSTDTQYF
TRBV7-9,-,TRBJ1-1,13,-,TGTGCCAGCAGCCAGAACACGAACACTGAAGCTTTCTTT,CASSQNTNTEAFF
TRBV3-1/TRBV3-2,-,TRBJ2-2,15,TRBD2,TGTGCCAGCAGCCACGGGGGGGGGAACACCGGGGAGCTGTTTTTT,CASSHGGGNTGELFF
TRBV27,-,TRBJ1-6,12,-,TGTGCCAGCGGAGGTCAAAATTCACCCCTCCACTTT,CASGGQNSPLHF
TRBV29-1,-,TRBJ2-1,15,TRBD2,TGCAGCGTTCCCCCGACTAGCGGGGGGGTGAATGAGCAGTTCTTC,CSVPPTSGGVNEQFF
TRBV5-1,-,TRBJ2-1,15,TRBD2,TGCGCCAGCAGCCCGGGACTAGCGGGGAGCAATGAGCAGTTCTTC,CASSPGLAGSNEQFF
TRBV10-3,-,TRBJ1-1,15,TRBD1,TGTGCCATCAGGACCCCACAGGGGGCGCGCACTGAAGCTTTCTTT,CAIRTPQGARTEAFF
TRBV27,-,TRBJ1-5,15,-,TGTGCCAGCAGTTTGGGTCTAGGAGGCAATCAGCCCCAGCATTTT,CASSLGLGGNQPQHF
TRBV13,few,TRBJ1-5,14,-,TGTGCCAGCAGCTTAGGCTTCAGCAATCAGCCCCAGCATTTT,CASSLGFSNQPQHF
TRBV12-3/TRBV12-4,once,TRBJ1-1,13,-,TGTGCCAGCAGTTTAGGGCAGAACACTGAAGCTTTCTTT,CASSLGQNTEAFF
TRBV7-2,-,TRBJ1-1,15,-,TGTGCCAGCAGTACTTTAGGCGGGTTAGAAACTGAAGCTTTCTTT,CASSTLGGLETEAFF
TRBV2,-,TRBJ2-7,14,-,TGTGCCAGCAGTGAACAGGGGAGCTCCTACGAGCAGTACTTC,CASSEQGSSYEQYF
TRBV2,once,TRBJ2-7,13,TRBD1,TGTGCCAGCAGTAGGGGGCCTTACTACGAGCAGTACTTC,CASSRGPYYEQYF
TRBV3-1/TRBV3-2,-,TRBJ2-5,15,TRBD2,TGTGCCAGCAGCACGGGACTAGCGGGGGGGGTGACCCAGTACTTC,CASSTGLAGGVTQYF
TRBV5-1,-,TRBJ2-7,15,TRBD2,TGCGCCAGCACCCCGGGACGCGGGGGGGCCGACGAGCAGTACTTC,CASTPGRGGADEQYF
TRBV12-3/TRBV12-4,-,TRBJ1-6,13,-,TGTGCCAGCAGTCCCAGCGGGTATTCACCCCTCCACTTT,CASSPSGYSPLHF
TRBV19,once,TRBJ1-6,14,-,TGTGCCAGTAGTATTCTCAGGGATAATTCACCCCTCCACTTT,CASSILRDNSPLHF
TRBV7-9,-,TRBJ1-5,13,-,TGTGCCAGCAGAAAAGAGGGAGATCAGCCCCAGCATTTT,CASRKEGDQPQHF
TRBV6-1,-,TRBJ1-5,13,-,TGTGCCAGCAGTGAGGTAGGGGATCGGGCCCAGCATTTT,CASSEVGDRAQHF
TRBV19,-,TRBJ2-7,14,TRBD1,TGTGCCAGTAGTATTGGGACAGGGAACTACGAGCAGTACTTC,CASSIGTGNYEQYF
TRBV6-9,-,TRBJ2-7,10,-,TGTGCCAGCAGTTACTTCGAGCAGTACTTC,CASSYFEQYF
TRBV30,-,TRBJ1-2,14,TRBD1,TGTGCCTGGAGTTCCGGACAGGGGAACTATGGCTACACCTTC,CAWSSGQGNYGYTF
TRBV4-1,-,TRBJ1-5,17,-,TGCGCCAGCAGCCAAGATGAGGGAGGTGTACAGAATCAGCCCCAGCATTTT,CASSQDEGGVQNQPQHF
TRBV3-1/TRBV3-2,-,TRBJ1-3,17,-,TGTGCCAGCAGCCAAGGAGGGACTCTCCGCTCTGGAAACACCATATATTTT,CASSQGGTLRSGNTIYF
TRBV6-5,few,TRBJ1-1,14,-,TGTGCCAGCAGTAAACAGGTTTCGAACACTGAAGCTTTCTTT,CASSKQVSNTEAFF